This TCR beta chain was sequenced for a study of control samples from healthy donors and cancer patients. The CDR3 loop spans 13 amino acids. Germline assignment: CDR1 WNHNN and CDR2 SYGVQD (reference sequence). V dropped 4 bases and J dropped 2 bases, with 8 bases sitting between them. Generated by immunoSEQ multiplex PCR, the TCRdb table keeps only in-frame clones and is missing some. The sample holds 150,000 or so clones; around 92% are singletons and the top ten take 2.1%. The source is a woman aged 45-65 years in good health. The sequenced material came from blood. The chain is built from TRBV10-1 and TRBJ1-1; D perhaps matches TRBD1 (6 bases). This CDR3 is CASSGQVNTEAFF. The CDR3 DNA sequence: TGCGCCAGCAGTGGACAGGTTAACACTGAAGCTTTCTTT.